This T cell receptor beta chain was identified in a study of blood T cell repertoires in COVID-19. Across the whole study: Acute and convalescent COVID-19 specimens originated in the United States, Italy and Spain. In each case, the material was cDNA or gDNA derived from T cells, B-cell-depleted T cells, or PBMCs.

Original processing notes: How many nucleated cells were present was estimated from reference gene primer amplification. TCRdb's copy holds only in-frame clones and misses some; the assay was immunoSEQ multiplex PCR. Clone size and V and J calls were adopted from that table, with D and trimming inferred from the DNA. The data show approximately 50,000 clones, more than 85% seen once. The CDR3 runs to 13 residues. The ends lost 2 bases at V and 8 bases at J; junction bases unmatched: 5. The sequence came from a human donor in a cohort sampled during active COVID-19. The sample comprised peripheral blood. The V call is TRBV12-3 or TRBV12-4, the J call TRBJ1-2; 7 bases are a match to TRBD1. The CDR3 protein is CASSLFQGEGYTF. The DNA of the CDR3 is TGTGCCAGCAGTTTATTCCAGGGGGAGGGCTACACCTTC.